This is a list of T cell receptor beta chains from one sample in a study of T cells after yellow fever vaccination. TCRdb re-called the 5' RACE reads with MiXCR, one entry per CDR3 protein. This sample has some 120,000 distinct CDR3 sequences, with 12% to 15% found just once. This specimen was CD8+ T cells sorted from PBMCs, taken 5 days after the yellow fever booster vaccination. Receptors were obtained from a man aged 18 to 30 who received the YFV17D yellow fever vaccine. The CDR3 runs from the conserved cysteine through the conserved F or W.

>TRBV6-4|TRBJ1-1
CASRGGIGTEAFF
>TRBV7-6|TRBJ1-2
CASSLWMSRIGEESGYTF
>TRBV28|TRBJ2-3
CASSATGTGLLDTQYF
>TRBV6-2/TRBV6-3|TRBJ2-7
CASSYLAGSSYEQYF
>TRBV25-1|TRBJ2-4
CASSDGEFQYF
>TRBV7-2|TRBJ2-5
CASSLGRLAGARLETQYF
>TRBV23-1|TRBJ2-1
CASRPGRGPFGQFF
>TRBV4-1|TRBJ2-1
CASSPERGYNEQFF
>TRBV2|TRBJ2-5
CASSEPNPIGVQETQYF
>TRBV7-9|TRBJ1-5
CASSSEVGNQPQHF
>TRBV10-2|TRBJ2-7
CASSDGRGGPYEQYF
>TRBV4-3|TRBJ2-1
CASSQDPSGTPNNEQFF
>TRBV4-1|TRBJ2-1
CASSQDRTNEQFF
>TRBV5-1|TRBJ2-3
CASSRRAGGSTDTQYF
>TRBV7-6|TRBJ2-1
CASSPSGGADEQFF
>TRBV7-9|TRBJ1-1
CASSLDRLGTEAFF
>TRBV4-2|TRBJ1-5
CASSQDLSVGEPQHF
>TRBV4-1|TRBJ1-5
CASSQVGEQRYNQPQHF
>TRBV19|TRBJ2-6
CASSNTANSGANVLTF
>TRBV14|TRBJ2-1
CASSQVGRGADYNEQFF
>TRBV27|TRBJ2-5
CASSFGGGETQYF
>TRBV13|TRBJ2-5
CASSQDSQETQYF
>TRBV11-1|TRBJ1-5
CASSLRGRGQPQHF
>TRBV4-2|TRBJ1-6
CASSTGASGNSPLHF
>TRBV27|TRBJ2-1
CASSLQGRYNEQFF
>TRBV27|TRBJ2-1
CASSLYSPYNEQFF
>TRBV7-9|TRBJ1-6
CASSDPGGSPLHF
>TRBV6-2/TRBV6-3|TRBJ2-1
CASSFLHEQFF
>TRBV2|TRBJ2-5
CASRGTSGGGETQYF
>TRBV7-2|TRBJ2-1
CASSAGQSSYNEQFF
>TRBV4-3|TRBJ2-4
CASSQEGVSSDIQYF
>TRBV6-2/TRBV6-3|TRBJ2-7
CASSRPAGGKFYEQYF